The following is a T cell receptor (beta chain) sequence with its context. The sample originates from a study of blood T cell repertoires in COVID-19. About the study: From T cells, B-cell-depleted T cells, or PBMCs came the material, which was cDNA or gDNA.

How the authors handled the data: Quantification of nucleated cells was approximated via reference gene primer amplification. Using immunoSEQ multiplex PCR, the repertoire was profiled, and TCRdb retains in-frame clones only, with some absent. From that table come the V and J calls and clone size; the DNA was used to work out D and trimming. The data hold 48,000 or so clones, with about nine tenths observed a single time. CDR3 length: 15 residues. Germline CDR1 MDHEN, CDR2 SYDVKM. J gave up 2 bases and V 5 bases, and 5 bases lay outside the gene matches. Enrollment of patients from Seattle took place during active infection, with longitudinal follow-up.

Specimen: peripheral blood. The chain couples TRBV28 to TRBJ2-7; 11 bases are a match to TRBD2. This sequence originates from a woman older than 75 with COVID-19, enrolled during active disease. CDR3 amino acids: CASSPSTSGAYEQYF. For the CDR3, the DNA is TGTGCCAGCAGTCCATCGACTAGCGGGGCCTACGAGCAGTACTTC. Full variable domain (missing parts from reference TRBV28 and TRBJ2-7): DVKVTQSSRYLVKRTGEKVFLECVQDMDHENMFWYRQDPGLGLRLIYFSYDVKMKEKGDIPEGYSVSREKKERFSLILESASTNQTSMYLCASSPSTSGAYEQYFGPGTRLTVT.